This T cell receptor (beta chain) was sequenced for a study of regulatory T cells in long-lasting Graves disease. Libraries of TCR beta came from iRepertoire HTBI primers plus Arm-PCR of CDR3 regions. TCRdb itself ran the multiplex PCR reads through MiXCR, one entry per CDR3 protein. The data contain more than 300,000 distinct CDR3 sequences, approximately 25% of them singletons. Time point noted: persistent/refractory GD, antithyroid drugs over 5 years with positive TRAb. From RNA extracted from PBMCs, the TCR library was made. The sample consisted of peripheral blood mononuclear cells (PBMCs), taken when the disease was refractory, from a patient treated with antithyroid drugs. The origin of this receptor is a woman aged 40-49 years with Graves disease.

CDR3: CSAIRQGIMQETQYF. The CDR3 DNA follows: TGCAGTGCCATCCGACAGGGGATAATGCAAGAGACCCAGTACTTC. J is TRBJ2-5 and V is TRBV20-1, with 8 bases matching TRBD1. CDR1 and CDR2 (germline): DFQATT, SNEGSKA (reference sequence). The CDR3 covers 15 residues. The trim removed 6 bases at V and 2 bases at J, leaving 11 bases unmatched.